This T cell receptor (beta chain) stems from a study of cytomegalovirus exposure and HLA in healthy donors (dated by TCRdb to 2015 to 2018). Study-level background: The 666 repertoires of the first cohort and the roughly 110 validation repertoires were produced on the same platform, according to a later analysis. The study aimed to test whether signatures of past pathogen exposure could be identified by cataloging public T cell receptors. In addition to the first cohort of 650 to 750 subjects, a separate validation cohort of 120 different subjects was used. High-throughput TCR immunosequencing, statistical association of individual TCRs with disease status, and machine learning were combined to predict cytomegalovirus infection status. Study-level results and caveats: A few of the identified cytomegalovirus-associated TCR beta chains were confirmed in vitro to be specific for cytomegalovirus antigens. In a later analysis, TCRs clustered in the first cohort were found to also tend to co-occur in the roughly 130 validation repertoires, with 94% of cluster scores above 0. According to the authors, the approach could potentially be generalized to other disease states and immunological phenotypes. In both the original and validation cohorts, the classifier was reported to diagnose cytomegalovirus status with high specificity and sensitivity. The validation cohort had no HLA typing available for a later analysis, so co-occurrence within that cohort was assessed over all 120 or so repertoires. The study listed 150 to 200 TCR beta chains as associated with cytomegalovirus. Most TCR sequences were observed very rarely across donors, whereas some public TCRs were present in many individuals.

The donors were included in the validation cohort of some 120 subjects, a group kept apart from the roughly 610-subject first cohort. The germline V gene yields SGHTA for CDR1 and FQGNSA for CDR2. V is reduced by 5 bases and J by 4 bases, leaving a spacing of 14 bases between them. The CDR3 contains 15 residues, cysteine and phenylalanine counted. Only CDR3 DNA remains: 45 bases, in frame from the first base. Worth noting for this clone: The antigen it recognizes is unknown. No quality values exist for individual bases; no much larger clone is one base distant.

Library preparation was by the immunoSEQ multiplex PCR assay. The paper's processing steps were these. A statistical classification framework was developed to diagnose cytomegalovirus status using the catalog of TCR beta chain sequences. The table comes from immuneACCESS by way of TCRdb, which keeps in-frame sequences with V and J called. Part of the clones is missing from these tables; in studies checked, under half for an unresolved V gene and the rest for unknown reasons. V and J calls and clone size follow that table, whereas D and trimming were derived from the DNA. The sample profile shows about 110,000 clones; about 87% of them were found once. About 1.8% of the sample comes from the top ten.

This receptor was obtained from a woman aged 18-29 years in good health and CMV-seropositive. Recombination linked TRBV7-2 to TRBJ2-2; D gene: possibly TRBD2, on 5 matching bases. Sequencing was carried out using PBMCs. The CDR3 reads as follows: CASSPETRFTGELFF. The nucleotides read TGTGCCAGCAGCCCGGAAACTAGATTCACCGGGGAGCTGTTTTTT.